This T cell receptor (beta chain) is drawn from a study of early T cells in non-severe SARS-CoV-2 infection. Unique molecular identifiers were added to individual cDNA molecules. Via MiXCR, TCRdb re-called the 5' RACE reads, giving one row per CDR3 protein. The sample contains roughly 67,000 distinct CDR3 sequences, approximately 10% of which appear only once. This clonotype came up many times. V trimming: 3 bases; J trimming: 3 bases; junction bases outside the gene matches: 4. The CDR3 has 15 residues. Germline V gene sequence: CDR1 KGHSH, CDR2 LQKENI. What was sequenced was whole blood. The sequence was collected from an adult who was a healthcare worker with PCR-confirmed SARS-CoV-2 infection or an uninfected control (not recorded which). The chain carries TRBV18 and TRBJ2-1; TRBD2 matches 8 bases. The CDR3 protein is CASSPALADYNEQFF. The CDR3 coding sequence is TGTGCCAGCTCACCCGCACTAGCGGACTACAATGAGCAGTTCTTC.